There are a few counts of the clone carrying this T cell receptor (beta chain). Germline V lookup: CDR1 LGHNA, CDR2 YNFKEQ. V gave up 3 bases and J gave up 0 bases, with 6 bases separating them. CDR3 size: 14 residues. These data come from a study of blood T cell repertoires in COVID-19. On the study more broadly: Acute and convalescent COVID-19 specimens originated in the United States, Italy and Spain. Nucleic acid was either cDNA or gDNA, and it came from T cells, B-cell-depleted T cells, or PBMCs.

In the source study's methods: Scientists estimated how many nucleated cells there were by amplifying reference gene primers. The table came from immunoSEQ multiplex PCR; TCRdb's copy has only in-frame clones and leaves some out. V, J and clone size reflect that table, while D and trimming were determined from the DNA. The sample shows roughly 360,000 clones, 70% to 85% of them seen only once. This clonotype originated in a human donor with acute or convalescent COVID-19. The donor label of this sample is uncertain. The chain combines TRBV4-2 with TRBJ1-3; D is uncertain. Specimen: peripheral blood. CDR3 sequence (DNA): TGTGCCAGCAGCCAGAGTTCCTCTGGAAACACCATATATTTT. Translating gives CASSQSSSGNTIYF.